The T cell receptor (beta chain) described here comes from a study of T cell repertoires in cytomegalovirus infection. Only a few counts were recorded for this clonotype. Its antigen is undetermined. Via MiXCR, TCRdb re-called the reads, giving one row per CDR3 protein. The table shows some 560,000 distinct CDR3 sequences, with around two fifths occurring only once. The sequencing used cultured PBMCs, collected from culture after CMV antigen stimulation. This clonotype was obtained from a human donor in good health (CMV status not recorded). Some clones in this sample may be carry-over from other donors' samples.

The CDR3 DNA is TGTGCCAGCAGCTCGGGAGCCCTCGGCGAGCAGTACTTC. Protein: CASSSGALGEQYF. The rearrangement links TRBV7-6 to TRBJ2-7; possibly TRBD2 for D (6 bases). Looked up from germline, CDR1 is SGHVS and CDR2 is FNYEAQ. Trimming removed 4 bases from V and 6 bases from J, with 13 bases in between. CDR3 length: 13 residues. The full variable domain, completed using reference TRBV7-6 and TRBJ2-7, is GAGVSQSPRYKVTKRGQDVALRCDPISGHVSLYWYRQALGQGPEFLTYFNYEAQQDKSGLPNDRFSAERPEGSISTLTIQRTEQRDSAMYRCASSSGALGEQYFGPGTRLTVT.